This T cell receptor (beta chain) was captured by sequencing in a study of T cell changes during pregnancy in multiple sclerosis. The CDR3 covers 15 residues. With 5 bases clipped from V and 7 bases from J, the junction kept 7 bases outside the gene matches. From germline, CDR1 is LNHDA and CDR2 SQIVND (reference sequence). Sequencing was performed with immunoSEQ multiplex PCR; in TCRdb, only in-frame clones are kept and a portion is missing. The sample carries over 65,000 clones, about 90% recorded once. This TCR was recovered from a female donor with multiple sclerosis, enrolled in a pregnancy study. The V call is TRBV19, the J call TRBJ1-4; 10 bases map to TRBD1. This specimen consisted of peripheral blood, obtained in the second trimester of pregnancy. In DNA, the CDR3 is TGTGCCAGTAGTCCCCTGACAGGGGGCTTTGAAAAACTGTTTTTT. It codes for CASSPLTGGFEKLFF.